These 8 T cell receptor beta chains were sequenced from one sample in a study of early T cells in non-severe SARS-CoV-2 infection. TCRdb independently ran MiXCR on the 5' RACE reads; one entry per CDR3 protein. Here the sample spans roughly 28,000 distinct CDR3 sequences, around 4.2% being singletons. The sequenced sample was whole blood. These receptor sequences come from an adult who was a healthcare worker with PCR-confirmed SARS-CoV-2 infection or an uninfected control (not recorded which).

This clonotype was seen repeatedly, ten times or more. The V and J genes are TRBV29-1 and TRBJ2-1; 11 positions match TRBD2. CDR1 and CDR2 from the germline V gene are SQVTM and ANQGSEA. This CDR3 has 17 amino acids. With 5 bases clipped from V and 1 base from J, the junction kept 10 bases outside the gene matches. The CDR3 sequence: CSVMGSGGAFSYNEQFF. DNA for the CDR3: TGCAGCGTTATGGGTAGCGGGGGGGCCTTTTCCTACAATGAGCAGTTCTTC.

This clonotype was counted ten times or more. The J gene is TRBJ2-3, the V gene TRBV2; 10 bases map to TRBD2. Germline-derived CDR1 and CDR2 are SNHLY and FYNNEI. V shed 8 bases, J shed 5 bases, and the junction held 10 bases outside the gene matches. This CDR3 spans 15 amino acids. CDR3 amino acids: CASERTSGSLDTQYF. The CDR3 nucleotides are TGTGCCAGCGAGAGGACTAGCGGATCTTTAGATACGCAGTATTTT.

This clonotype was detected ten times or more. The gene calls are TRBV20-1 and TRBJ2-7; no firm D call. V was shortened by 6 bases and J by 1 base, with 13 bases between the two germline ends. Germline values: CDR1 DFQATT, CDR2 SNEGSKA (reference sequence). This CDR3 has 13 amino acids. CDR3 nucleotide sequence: TGCAGTGCGCCCCTGGGTAGTTCCTACGAGCAGTACTTC. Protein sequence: CSAPLGSSYEQYF.

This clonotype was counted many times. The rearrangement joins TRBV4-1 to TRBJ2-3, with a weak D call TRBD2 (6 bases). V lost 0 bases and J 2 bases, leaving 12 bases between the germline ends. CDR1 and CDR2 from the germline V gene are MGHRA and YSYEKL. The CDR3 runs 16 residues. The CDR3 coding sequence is TGCGCCAGCAGCCAAGAGAGGGCGGGGTCCACAGATACGCAGTATTTT. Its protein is CASSQERAGSTDTQYF.

CDR3 loop: CASSYGLASDTQYF. The CDR3 bases are TGTGCCAGCAGTTACGGACTAGCGTCAGATACGCAGTATTTT. This chain uses TRBV6-2 or TRBV6-3 with TRBJ2-3; 9 bases map to TRBD2. Germline values: CDR1 MNHEY, CDR2 SVGEGT. The CDR3 contains 14 residues. Germline trimming cut 2 bases from V and 4 bases from J; bases unmatched to any gene: 1.

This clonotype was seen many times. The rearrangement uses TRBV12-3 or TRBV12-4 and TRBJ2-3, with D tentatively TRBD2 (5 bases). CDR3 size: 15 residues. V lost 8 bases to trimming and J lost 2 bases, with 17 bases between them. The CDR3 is CASGSRRDYTDTQYF. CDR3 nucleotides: TGTGCCAGCGGTTCCCGCCGGGATTACACAGATACGCAGTATTTT.

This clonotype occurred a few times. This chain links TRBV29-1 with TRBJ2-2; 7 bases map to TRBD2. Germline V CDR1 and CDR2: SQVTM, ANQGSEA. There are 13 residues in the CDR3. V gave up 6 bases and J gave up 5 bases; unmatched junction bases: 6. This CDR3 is CSVSTSRTGELFF. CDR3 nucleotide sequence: TGCAGCGTCTCGACTAGCCGGACCGGGGAGCTGTTTTTT.

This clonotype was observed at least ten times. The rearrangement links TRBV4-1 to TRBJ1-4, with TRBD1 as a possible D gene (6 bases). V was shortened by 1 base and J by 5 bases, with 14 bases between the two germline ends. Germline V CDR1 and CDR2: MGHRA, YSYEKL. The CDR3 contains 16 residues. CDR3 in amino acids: CASSQVPTGRNEKLFF. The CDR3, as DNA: TGCGCCAGCAGCCAAGTTCCGACAGGCCGAAATGAAAAACTGTTTTTT.